This T cell receptor beta chain was recorded in a study of T cells in Graves' hyperthyroidism and ophthalmopathy. Study background: Upon initial diagnosis and before any treatment, peripheral blood was collected. The study's findings and limits: Ophthalmopathy was model-predicted a median approximately 6.4 months pre-onset.

The CDR3 regions of TCR beta were amplified from RNA transcripts. The primer set for the first-round RT-PCR of the TCR CDR3 was HTBI. TCRdb recomputed calls from the multiplex PCR reads with MiXCR, one row per CDR3 protein. The profile shows approximately 690,000 distinct CDR3 sequences, 14% of them singletons. Germline loops: CDR1 KGHSH, CDR2 LQKENI. The CDR3 has 19 amino acids. The V and J ends lost 6 bases and 0 bases, in that order; junction bases with no gene match: 11. Fresh peripheral blood, 10 ml, yielded the PBMCs. About this clonotype itself: As yet, its antigen is unknown.

The material sequenced was blood. This receptor was identified in a woman in her 50s with Graves' ophthalmopathy. The rearrangement joins TRBV18 to TRBJ2-1; 13 nucleotides agree with TRBD2. The CDR3 DNA reads as TGTGCCAGCTCCCAAGGACTAGCGGGAGATCAAATCTCCTACAATGAGCAGTTCTTC. It translates to CASSQGLAGDQISYNEQFF.